Listed here are 16 T cell receptor beta chains from one sample, sequenced in a study of blood T cell repertoires in COVID-19. Sequenced by immunoSEQ multiplex PCR; TCRdb stores in-frame clones only, minus some. The sample has about 48,000 clones; 70% to 90% are singletons. The material sequenced was peripheral blood. The receptors shown here come from a woman aged 60-70 years with acute or convalescent COVID-19.

The gene calls are TRBV27 and TRBJ1-1, with D possibly matching TRBD1 (6 bases). Germline values: CDR1 MNHEY, CDR2 SMNVEV (reference sequence). The CDR3 spans 14 residues. The germline V and J ends were trimmed by 2 bases and 4 bases, with 11 bases remaining between them. CDR3 sequence (DNA): TGTGCCAGCAGTTTAGGTCAGGGGCTCACTGAAGCTTTCTTT. It encodes CASSLGQGLTEAFF.

This clone was seen just once. The CDR3 DNA sequence: TGCGCCAGCAGCTCGGGACTGATGAATTCACCCCTCCACTTT. Translating gives CASSSGLMNSPLHF. The chain joins TRBV5-1 to TRBJ1-6, with D perhaps matching TRBD1 (5 bases). The CDR3 runs 14 residues. Germline CDR1 is SGHRS and CDR2 is YFSETQ. Trimming removed 3 bases at V and 7 bases at J, with 11 bases between.

The sample holds a few counts of this clone. This chain joins TRBV3-1 (or the pseudogene TRBV3-2) and TRBJ2-1, with TRBD2 matching over 7 bases. Germline V lookup: CDR1 LGHDT, CDR2 YNNKEL (reference sequence). The ends lost 4 bases at V and 7 bases at J; junction bases unmatched: 4. The CDR3 runs 13 residues. CDR3 nucleotides: TGTGCCAGCAGCCCTGGACTAGTGAATGAGCAGTTCTTC. This codes for CASSPGLVNEQFF.

The chain uses TRBV6-6 and TRBJ2-7; D perhaps matches TRBD2 (5 bases). This CDR3 contains 13 residues. Germline V CDR1 and CDR2: MNHNY, SVGAGI (reference sequence). V lost 4 bases and J 7 bases, leaving 14 bases between the germline ends. As DNA, the CDR3 is TGTGCCAGCAGTTCCGGACCCTCGGGGGAGCAGTACTTC. It yields the protein CASSSGPSGEQYF.

The chain joins TRBV10-3 to TRBJ1-1; 8 bases line up with TRBD1. Losses at the gene ends were 2 bases for V and 5 bases for J; bases not matched to a gene: 10. Germline assignment: CDR1 ENHRY and CDR2 SYGVKD. The CDR3 is 16 amino acids. This CDR3 is CAISEGQGLGGTEAFF. CDR3 DNA: TGTGCCATCAGTGAGGGACAGGGTTTGGGAGGTACTGAAGCTTTCTTT.

The chain is built from TRBV11-1 and TRBJ2-7; D call uncertain. The germline V gene encodes CDR1 SGHAT and CDR2 FQDESV (reference sequence). The CDR3 runs to 11 residues. V dropped 1 base and J dropped 11 bases, with 9 bases sitting between them. The CDR3 nucleotides read TGTGCCAGCAGCTTAGGGGCTCACAAGTACTTC. Its translation: CASSLGAHKYF.

CDR3 loop: CASSLTRQGAKGTEAFF. CDR3 nucleotides: TGTGCCAGCAGCTTAACAAGACAGGGGGCGAAGGGAACTGAAGCTTTCTTT. V gene TRBV7-9 combines with J gene TRBJ1-1, with 10 positions matching TRBD1. The CDR3 consists of 17 residues. The germline gives CDR1 SEHNR, CDR2 FQNEAQ (reference sequence). The J segment lost 5 bases and the V segment lost 2 bases, leaving 11 bases of the junction unmatched.

This chain connects TRBV7-3 to TRBJ2-7, with 10 bases matching TRBD2. The trim removed 0 bases at V and 0 bases at J, leaving 5 bases unmatched. The CDR3 spans 17 residues. Germline V gene lookup returns CDR1 SGHTA and CDR2 FQGTGA. CDR3 loop: CASSLTPTSGASYEQYF. The CDR3 coding sequence is TGTGCCAGCAGCTTAACGCCTACTAGCGGGGCCTCCTACGAGCAGTACTTC.

The V and J genes are TRBV4-3 and TRBJ1-6; D is unresolved. Trimming took 0 bases from V and 10 from J, leaving 7 bases between them. The CDR3 consists of 13 residues. CDR1 is LGHNA and CDR2 is YSLEER in the germline V gene. The CDR3 loop reads CASSQDSSSPLHF. For the CDR3, the DNA is TGCGCCAGCAGCCAAGATTCTAGCTCACCCCTCCACTTT.

The V gene is TRBV7-9, the J gene TRBJ1-6, with D possibly TRBD1 on 6 matching bases. Deletions cut 7 bases from V and 9 bases from J, with 16 bases between. The CDR3 is 14 amino acids. CDR1 is SEHNR and CDR2 is FQNEAQ in the germline V gene (reference sequence). CDR3 sequence reads: CASTLTGTLSPLHF. CDR3 in DNA: TGTGCCAGCACCCTTACAGGGACCCTTTCACCCCTCCACTTT.

The chain employs TRBV2 and TRBJ2-7; D is perhaps TRBD1 (6 bases). The CDR3 has 14 amino acids. Trimming removed 6 bases at V and 0 bases at J, with 12 bases between. CDR1 and CDR2 (germline): SNHLY, FYNNEI. DNA for the CDR3: TGTGCCAGCAGCGGTGGACAGAGCTCCTACGAGCAGTACTTC. It yields the protein CASSGGQSSYEQYF.

The genes are TRBV5-1 and TRBJ2-3, with 16 nucleotides matching TRBD2. Per germline, CDR1 SGHRS and CDR2 YFSETQ. V was clipped by 3 bases and J by 6 bases; unmatched bases: 7. This CDR3 is 17 amino acids long. CDR3 in amino acids: CASSSGLAGGPADTQYF. CDR3 in DNA: TGCGCCAGCAGCTCGGGACTAGCGGGAGGGCCAGCCGATACGCAGTATTTT.

This clone has more than one count but fewer than ten. The CDR3 sequence is CASSLGIVAGGDQPQHF. CDR3 nucleotide sequence: TGTGCCAGCAGCTTGGGGATAGTCGCGGGGGGAGATCAGCCCCAGCATTTT. V usage is TRBV5-6 and J usage is TRBJ1-5; D might be TRBD1 (5 bases). CDR1 and CDR2 (germline): SGHDT, YYEEEE. V lost 0 bases to trimming and J lost 5 bases, with 18 bases between them. This CDR3 spans 17 amino acids.

J is TRBJ2-7 and V is TRBV19, with 10 bases identical to TRBD2. Trimming cost V 4 bases and J 4 bases; bases outside gene matches: 4. Per germline, CDR1 LNHDA and CDR2 SQIVND (reference sequence). There are 14 residues in the CDR3. Here the CDR3 DNA reads TGTGCCAGTAGTACCACTAGCGGGGTATACGAGCAGTACTTC. It translates to CASSTTSGVYEQYF.

The chain is built from TRBV7-9 and TRBJ2-2, with a tentative D call TRBD2 (6 bases). Trimming pared 1 base from V and 1 base from J, leaving 7 bases between. The CDR3 covers 15 residues. The germline CDR1 and CDR2 sequences are SEHNR and FQNEAQ (reference sequence). The CDR3 region has the DNA TGTGCCAGCAGCTTAGGAGCGGGGAACACCGGGGAGCTGTTTTTT. Protein: CASSLGAGNTGELFF.

This clone was counted a single time. This rearrangement joins TRBV10-3 to TRBJ1-4; no reliable D call. The germline V gene encodes CDR1 ENHRY and CDR2 SYGVKD. Trimming shortened V by 4 bases and J by 0 bases, and 9 bases separated the two germline ends. The CDR3 extends over 15 amino acids. The DNA of the CDR3 is TGTGCCATCAGTGGCACCGCGGCAACTAATGAAAAACTGTTTTTT. Translated, it gives CAISGTAATNEKLFF.